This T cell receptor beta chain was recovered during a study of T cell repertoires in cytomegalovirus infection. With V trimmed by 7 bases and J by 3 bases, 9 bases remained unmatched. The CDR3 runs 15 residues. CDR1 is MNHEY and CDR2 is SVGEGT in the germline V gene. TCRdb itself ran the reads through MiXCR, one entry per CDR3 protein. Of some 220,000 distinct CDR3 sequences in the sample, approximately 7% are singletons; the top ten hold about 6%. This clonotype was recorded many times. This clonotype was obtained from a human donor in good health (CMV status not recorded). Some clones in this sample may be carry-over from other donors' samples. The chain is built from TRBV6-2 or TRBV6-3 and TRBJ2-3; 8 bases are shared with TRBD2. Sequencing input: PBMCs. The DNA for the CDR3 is TGTGCCAGCATCCATAGCGGGGCGCGGACAGATACGCAGTATTTT. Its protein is CASIHSGARTDTQYF.